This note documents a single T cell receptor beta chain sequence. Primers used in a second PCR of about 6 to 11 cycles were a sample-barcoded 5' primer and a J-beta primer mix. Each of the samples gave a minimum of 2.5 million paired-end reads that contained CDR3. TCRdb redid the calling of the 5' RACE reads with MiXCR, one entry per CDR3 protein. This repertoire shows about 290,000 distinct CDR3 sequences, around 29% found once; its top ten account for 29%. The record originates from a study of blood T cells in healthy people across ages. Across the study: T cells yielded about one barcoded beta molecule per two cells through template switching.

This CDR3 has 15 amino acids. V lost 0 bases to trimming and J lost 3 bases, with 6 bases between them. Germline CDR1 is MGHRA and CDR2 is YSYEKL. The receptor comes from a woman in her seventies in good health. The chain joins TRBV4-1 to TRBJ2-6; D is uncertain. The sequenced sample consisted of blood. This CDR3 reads CASSQEGGGANVLTF. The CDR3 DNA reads TGCGCCAGCAGCCAAGAGGGTGGTGGGGCCAACGTCCTGACTTTC.